Presented here are 16 T cell receptor beta chains from one specimen sequenced in a study of blood T cells in healthy people across ages. Sample-barcoded 5' priming and a J-beta primer mix drove a second PCR of roughly 6 to 12 cycles. Using its own MiXCR run on the 5' RACE reads, TCRdb lists one record per CDR3 protein. The data hold about 1.8 million distinct CDR3 sequences, with 49% observed a single time. The sequenced sample consisted of blood. The receptors originated from a woman in her thirties or forties in good health.

This clonotype was observed a few times. This chain links TRBV7-6 with TRBJ2-3; either TRBD1 or TRBD2 may fit D (7 bases each). Trimming took off 5 bases at V and 10 bases at J, with 28 bases between the two ends. Germline CDR1 reads SGHVS; CDR2 reads FNYEAQ. This CDR3 is 17 amino acids long. In DNA, the CDR3 is TGTGCCAGCAGCGCCCGGGGAGGGGCCCCCTCAACAGGGGCGCAGTATTTT. As protein: CASSARGGAPSTGAQYF.

The table lists this clonotype with a few counts. CDR3 DNA sequence: TGTGCCAGCAGTGAAATGGTATTTCAGGCAGATACGCAGTATTTT. It specifies CASSEMVFQADTQYF. J is TRBJ2-3 and V is TRBV25-1, with D hard to call. The CDR3 consists of 15 residues. The ends were cut back, 2 bases at V and 4 bases at J, with 13 bases in the middle. The V gene's germline CDR1 is MGHDK and CDR2 SYGVNS.

CDR3 protein: CASSLQTAYGYTF. CDR3 coding DNA: TGTGCCAGCAGTTTGCAGACAGCATATGGCTACACCTTC. This chain joins TRBV12-3 or TRBV12-4 and TRBJ1-2; D possibly corresponds to TRBD1 (5 bases). V lost 3 bases, J lost 5 bases, and 10 bases lay in between. The CDR3 runs 13 residues.

The CDR3 nucleotides are TGCGCCAGCAGTGAGAGGCGCGGGGGTAGCACAGATACGCAGTATTTT. It codes for CASSERRGGSTDTQYF. The chain uses TRBV10-1 and TRBJ2-3; 7 bases are shared with TRBD2. Per germline, CDR1 WNHNN and CDR2 SYGVQD (reference sequence). This CDR3 is built from 16 residues. The ends lost 2 bases at V and 0 bases at J; junction bases unmatched: 5.

The chain employs TRBV28 and TRBJ1-5; unclear D gene. The ends were cut back, 6 bases at V and 9 bases at J, with 12 bases in the middle. CDR1 and CDR2 (germline): MDHEN, SYDVKM. The CDR3 is made up of 12 amino acids. The CDR3 nucleotides are TGTGCCAGCAGCCGTACATCGCGGCCCCAGCATTTT. Translating it yields CASSRTSRPQHF. Variable domain in full (rest from reference TRBV28 and TRBJ1-5): DVKVTQSSRYLVKRTGEKVFLECVQDMDHENMFWYRQDPGLGLRLIYFSYDVKMKEKGDIPEGYSVSREKKERFSLILESASTNQTSMYLCASSRTSRPQHFGDGTRLSIL.

The table lists this clonotype with a few counts. The chain has TRBV27 and TRBJ1-1, with 7 positions matching TRBD1. Losses at the gene ends were 4 bases for V and 4 bases for J; bases not matched to a gene: 9. CDR3 size: 15 residues. Germline V gives CDR1 MNHEY, CDR2 SMNVEV (reference sequence). The CDR3 DNA follows: TGTGCCAGCAGTTCTCGACAGGGTGGGAGCACTGAAGCTTTCTTT. It specifies CASSSRQGGSTEAFF.

The V and J genes are TRBV4-3 and TRBJ2-3, with 12 bases lining up with TRBD2. The CDR3 is made up of 19 amino acids. CDR1 and CDR2 (germline): LGHNA, YSLEER. V shed 4 bases, J shed 2 bases, and the junction held 13 bases outside the gene matches. CDR3 in amino acids: CASSRTGASGGGLTDTQYF. The CDR3 DNA reads TGCGCCAGCAGCCGGACGGGAGCTAGCGGGGGGGGGCTCACAGATACGCAGTATTTT.

This clonotype was seen a handful of times. This chain links TRBV7-2 with TRBJ2-7, with TRBD2 matching 12 bases. CDR1 is SGHTA, CDR2 FQGNSA, per germline. The CDR3 sequence is 18 residues long. V dropped 4 bases and J dropped 0; count of bases not matched to a gene: 10. The CDR3 DNA reads as TGTGCCAGCAGCTATGCACTAGCGGGGGGCTTCTTCTCCTACGAGCAGTACTTC. Its translation is CASSYALAGGFFSYEQYF.

This clonotype was seen once. V is TRBV6-5 and J is TRBJ2-7; 9 nucleotides line up with TRBD1. Losses at the gene ends were 0 bases for V and 3 bases for J; bases not matched to a gene: 15. The CDR3 runs to 19 residues. CDR1 and CDR2 from the germline V gene are MNHEY and SVGAGI. CDR3 DNA: TGTGCCAGCAGTTACTCGGGCGGACCCGGGACAGGGTCATACTACGAGCAGTACTTC. It translates to CASSYSGGPGTGSYYEQYF.

V usage is TRBV7-9 and J usage is TRBJ2-1, with D unresolved. CDR3 length: 19 residues. Deletions cut 2 bases from V and 5 bases from J, with 25 bases between. CDR1 SEHNR and CDR2 FQNEAQ come from the germline V gene (reference sequence). CDR3 coding DNA: TGTGCCAGCAGCTTATATACCGCGTTGCAGAGTAAGACACACAATGAGCAGTTCTTC. Protein product: CASSLYTALQSKTHNEQFF. Combining the CDR3 with reference TRBV7-9 and TRBJ2-1 gives the whole variable domain DTGVSQNPRHKITKRGQNVTFRCDPISEHNRLYWYRQTLGQGPEFLTYFQNEAQLEKSRLLSDRFSAERPKGSFSTLEIQRTEQGDSAMYLCASSLYTALQSKTHNEQFFGPGTRLTVL.

The gene calls are TRBV4-3 and TRBJ2-1, with 9 bases matching TRBD2. The V segment lost 1 base and the J segment 4 bases; nucleotides outside the gene matches: 2. CDR1 and CDR2 from the germline V gene are LGHNA and YSLEER. The CDR3 covers 15 residues. The CDR3 here is CASSQAAGGYNEQFF. Written as DNA, the CDR3 is TGCGCCAGCAGCCAAGCGGCGGGGGGGTACAATGAGCAGTTCTTC.

This clonotype was seen a handful of times. This rearrangement joins TRBV9 to TRBJ2-7, with 8 bases fitting TRBD1. CDR3 size: 15 residues. V shed 4 bases and J 0 bases; nucleotides not matched to a gene: 6. From germline, CDR1 is SGDLS and CDR2 YYNGEE. The CDR3 DNA follows: TGTGCCAGCAGCCCTAACGGACAGGGCTCCTACGAGCAGTACTTC. It translates to CASSPNGQGSYEQYF.

At least ten counts were recorded for this clonotype. This sequence joins TRBV11-2 and TRBJ2-3; 10 bases are a match to TRBD2. CDR3 length equals 16 residues. Germline values: CDR1 SGHAT, CDR2 FQNNGV. Unmatched junction bases numbered 3, after V lost 3 bases and J lost 0 bases. CDR3 in amino acids: CASSFLAGGSTDTQYF. Written as DNA, the CDR3 is TGTGCCAGCAGCTTTTTAGCGGGGGGAAGCACAGATACGCAGTATTTT.

The chain uses TRBV24-1 and TRBJ2-1, with TRBD2 identical over 8 bases. The CDR3 contains 15 residues. The V and J ends lost 4 bases and 3 bases, in that order; junction bases with no gene match: 4. Germline V gives CDR1 KGHDR, CDR2 SFDVKD. CDR3 DNA: TGTGCCACCAGTGAAGCGGGGGCGTTCTACAATGAGCAGTTCTTC. Protein sequence: CATSEAGAFYNEQFF.

This chain links TRBV20-1 with TRBJ2-7; the D is unclear. This CDR3 is 13 amino acids long. Germline V lookup: CDR1 DFQATT, CDR2 SNEGSKA (reference sequence). CDR3 in DNA: TGCAGCGCTCTGCTGGTGAGCTCCTACGAGCAGTACTTC. Its protein product is CSALLVSSYEQYF.

This clonotype occurred a few times. V and J are TRBV4-3 and TRBJ2-5, with 9 positions matching TRBD2. The CDR3 has 16 amino acids. Germline loops: CDR1 LGHNA, CDR2 YSLEER. V was pared by 0 bases and J by 1 base, with 3 bases of the junction left unmatched. The DNA of the CDR3 is TGCGCCAGCAGCCAAGAGGCAGCGGGGGGCCAAGAGACCCAGTACTTC. The encoded protein is CASSQEAAGGQETQYF.